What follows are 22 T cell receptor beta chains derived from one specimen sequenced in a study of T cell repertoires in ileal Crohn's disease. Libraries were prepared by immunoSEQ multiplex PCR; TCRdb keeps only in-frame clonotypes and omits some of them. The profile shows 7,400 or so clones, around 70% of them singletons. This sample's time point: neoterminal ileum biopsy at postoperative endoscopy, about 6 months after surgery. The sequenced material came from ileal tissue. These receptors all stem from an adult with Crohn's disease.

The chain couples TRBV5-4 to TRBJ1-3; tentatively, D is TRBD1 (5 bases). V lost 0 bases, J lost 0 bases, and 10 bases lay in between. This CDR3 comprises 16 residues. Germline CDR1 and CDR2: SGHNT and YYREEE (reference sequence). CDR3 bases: TGTGCCAGCAGCTTGGACCAGGGACTCTCTGGAAACACCATATATTTT. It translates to CASSLDQGLSGNTIYF.

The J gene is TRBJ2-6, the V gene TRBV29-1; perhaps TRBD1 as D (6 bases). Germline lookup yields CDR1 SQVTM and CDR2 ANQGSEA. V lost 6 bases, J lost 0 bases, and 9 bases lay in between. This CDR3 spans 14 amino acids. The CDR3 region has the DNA TGCAGCGTGGCACAGGGCTCTGGGGCCAACGTCCTGACTTTC. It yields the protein CSVAQGSGANVLTF.

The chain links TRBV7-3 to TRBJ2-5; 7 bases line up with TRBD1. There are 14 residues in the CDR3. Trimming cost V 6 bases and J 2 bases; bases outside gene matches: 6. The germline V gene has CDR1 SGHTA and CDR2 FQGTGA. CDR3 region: CASRRGPDQETQYF. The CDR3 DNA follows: TGTGCCAGCAGGAGGGGGCCGGATCAAGAGACCCAGTACTTC.

Here the CDR3 reads CASSFSQTKQYF. The DNA for the CDR3 is TGTGCCAGCAGTTTTAGCCAAACCAAGCAGTATTTT. The gene calls are TRBV28 and TRBJ2-3; no reliable D call. Germline V gene lookup returns CDR1 MDHEN and CDR2 SYDVKM. V was pared by 3 bases and J by 11 bases, with 12 bases between. The CDR3 is made up of 12 amino acids.

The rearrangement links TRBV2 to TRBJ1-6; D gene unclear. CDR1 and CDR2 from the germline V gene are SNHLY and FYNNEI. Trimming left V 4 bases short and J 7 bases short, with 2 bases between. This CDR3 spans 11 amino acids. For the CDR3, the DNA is TGTGCCAGCAGTGCAAATTCACCCCTCCACTTT. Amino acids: CASSANSPLHF.

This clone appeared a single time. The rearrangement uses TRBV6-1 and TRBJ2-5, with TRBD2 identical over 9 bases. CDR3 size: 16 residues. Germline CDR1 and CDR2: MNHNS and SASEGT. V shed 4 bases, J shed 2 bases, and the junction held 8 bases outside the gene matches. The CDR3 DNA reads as TGTGCCAGCAGTGGCGGGGGGGCAGTGGGGCAAGAGACCCAGTACTTC. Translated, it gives CASSGGGAVGQETQYF.

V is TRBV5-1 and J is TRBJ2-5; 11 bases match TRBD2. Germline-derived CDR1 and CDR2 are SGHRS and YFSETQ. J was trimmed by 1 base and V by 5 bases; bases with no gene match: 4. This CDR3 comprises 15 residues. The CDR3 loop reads CASRPGTSGQETQYF. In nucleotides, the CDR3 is TGCGCCAGCAGGCCGGGGACTAGCGGCCAAGAGACCCAGTACTTC.

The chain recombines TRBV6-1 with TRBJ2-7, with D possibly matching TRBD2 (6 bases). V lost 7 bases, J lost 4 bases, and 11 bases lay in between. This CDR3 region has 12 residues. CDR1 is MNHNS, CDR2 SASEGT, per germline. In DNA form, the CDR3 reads TGTGCCAGCAAGTTGGGAGGATACGAGCAGTACTTC. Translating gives CASKLGGYEQYF.

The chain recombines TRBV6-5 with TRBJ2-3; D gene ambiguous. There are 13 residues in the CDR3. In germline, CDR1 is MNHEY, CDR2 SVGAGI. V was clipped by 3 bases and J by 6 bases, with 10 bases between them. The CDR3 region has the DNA TGTGCCAGCAGTTATGACCCGCGGGATACGCAGTATTTT. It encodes CASSYDPRDTQYF.

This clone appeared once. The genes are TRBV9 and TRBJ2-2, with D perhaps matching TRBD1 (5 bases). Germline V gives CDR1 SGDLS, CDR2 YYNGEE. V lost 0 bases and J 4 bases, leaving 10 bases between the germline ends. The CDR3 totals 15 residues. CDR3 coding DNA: TGTGCCAGCAGCGTAGGGGCAGGGCCCACCGGGGAGCTGTTTTTT. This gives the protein CASSVGAGPTGELFF. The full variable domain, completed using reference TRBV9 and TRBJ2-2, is DSGVTQTPKHLITATGQRVTLRCSPRSGDLSVYWYQQSLDQGLQFLIQYYNGEERAKGNILERFSAQQFPDLHSELNLSSLELGDSALYFCASSVGAGPTGELFFGEGSRLTVL.

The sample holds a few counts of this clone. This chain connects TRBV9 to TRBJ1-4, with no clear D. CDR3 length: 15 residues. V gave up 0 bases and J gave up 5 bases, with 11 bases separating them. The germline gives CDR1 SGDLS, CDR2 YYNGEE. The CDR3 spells CASSVDSQKNEKLFF. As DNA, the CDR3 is TGTGCCAGCAGCGTAGACAGCCAGAAAAATGAAAAACTGTTTTTT.

CDR3 region: CASSLAGGHQETQYF. CDR3 DNA: TGTGCCAGCAGCTTAGCGGGAGGACACCAAGAGACCCAGTACTTC. The chain uses TRBV7-8 and TRBJ2-5; D possibly corresponds to TRBD2 (6 bases). From germline, CDR1 is SGHVS and CDR2 FQNEAQ. CDR3 size: 15 residues. The germline V and J ends were trimmed by 0 bases and 0 bases, with 8 bases remaining between them.

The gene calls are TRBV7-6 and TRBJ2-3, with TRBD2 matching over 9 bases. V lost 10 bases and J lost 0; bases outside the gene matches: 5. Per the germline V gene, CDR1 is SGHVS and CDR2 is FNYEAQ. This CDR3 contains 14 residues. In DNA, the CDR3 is TGTGCCACCCGTGGACTAGCGAGCACAGATACGCAGTATTTT. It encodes CATRGLASTDTQYF.

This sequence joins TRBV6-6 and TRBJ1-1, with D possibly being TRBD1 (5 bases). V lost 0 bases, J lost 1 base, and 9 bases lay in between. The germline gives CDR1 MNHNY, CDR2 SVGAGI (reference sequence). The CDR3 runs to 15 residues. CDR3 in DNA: TGTGCCAGCAGTTACTCCCGGGGGAAGAACACTGAAGCTTTCTTT. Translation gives CASSYSRGKNTEAFF.

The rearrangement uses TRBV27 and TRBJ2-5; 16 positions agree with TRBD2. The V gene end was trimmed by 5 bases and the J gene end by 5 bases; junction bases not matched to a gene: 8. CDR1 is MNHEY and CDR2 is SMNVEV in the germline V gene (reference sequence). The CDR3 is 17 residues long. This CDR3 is CASSGTSGRAAYETQYF. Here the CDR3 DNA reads TGTGCCAGCAGTGGGACTAGCGGGAGGGCCGCTTACGAGACCCAGTACTTC.

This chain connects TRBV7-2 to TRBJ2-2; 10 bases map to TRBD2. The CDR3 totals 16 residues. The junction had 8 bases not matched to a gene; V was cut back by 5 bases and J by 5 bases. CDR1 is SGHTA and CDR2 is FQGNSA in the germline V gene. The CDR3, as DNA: TGTGCCAGCAGCCCAGCGGGAGGGCTTCAAACCGGGGAGCTGTTTTTT. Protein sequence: CASSPAGGLQTGELFF.

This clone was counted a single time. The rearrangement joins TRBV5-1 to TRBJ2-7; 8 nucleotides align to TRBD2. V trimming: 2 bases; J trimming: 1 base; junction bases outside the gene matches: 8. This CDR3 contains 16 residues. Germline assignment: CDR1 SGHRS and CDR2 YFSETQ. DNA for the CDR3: TGCGCCAGCAGCTTAGGGTTTGGCGGGAGGTCCTACGAGCAGTACTTC. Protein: CASSLGFGGRSYEQYF.

The CDR3 DNA reads as TGTGCCAGCAGTACAGGACAGGGCGGCCAGCCCCAGCATTTT. Encoded protein: CASSTGQGGQPQHF. The chain carries TRBV6-6 and TRBJ1-5; TRBD1 matches at 8 bases. Trimming cost V 5 bases and J 7 bases; bases outside gene matches: 7. CDR3 length: 14 residues. Germline lookup yields CDR1 MNHNY and CDR2 SVGAGI (reference sequence).

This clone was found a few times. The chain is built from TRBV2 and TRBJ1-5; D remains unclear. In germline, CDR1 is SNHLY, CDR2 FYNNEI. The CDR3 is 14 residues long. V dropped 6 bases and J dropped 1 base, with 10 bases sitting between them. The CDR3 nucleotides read TGTGCCAGCAGCGATGGAGGGAGCAATCAGCCCCAGCATTTT. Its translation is CASSDGGSNQPQHF.

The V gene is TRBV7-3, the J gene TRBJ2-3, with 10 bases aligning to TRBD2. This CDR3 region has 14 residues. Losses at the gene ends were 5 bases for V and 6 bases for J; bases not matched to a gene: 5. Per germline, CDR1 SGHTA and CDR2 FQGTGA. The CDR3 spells CASSPRAGGDTQYF. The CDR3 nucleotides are TGTGCCAGCAGCCCCCGAGCGGGGGGGGATACGCAGTATTTT.

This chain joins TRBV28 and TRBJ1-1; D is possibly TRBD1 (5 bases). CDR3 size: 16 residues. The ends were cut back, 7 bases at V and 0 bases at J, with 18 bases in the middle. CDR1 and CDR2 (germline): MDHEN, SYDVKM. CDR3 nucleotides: TGTGCCAGCATGACAGTCGAGAGTTCGATGAACACTGAAGCTTTCTTT. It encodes CASMTVESSMNTEAFF.

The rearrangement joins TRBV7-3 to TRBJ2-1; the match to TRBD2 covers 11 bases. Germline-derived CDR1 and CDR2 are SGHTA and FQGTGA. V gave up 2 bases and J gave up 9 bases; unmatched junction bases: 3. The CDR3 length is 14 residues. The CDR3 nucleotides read TGTGCCAGCAGCTTAGGGACTAGCGGCAGTGAGCAGTTCTTC. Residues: CASSLGTSGSEQFF.